This T cell receptor (beta chain) is drawn from a study of blood T cell repertoires in COVID-19. Overall study context: The origin of the acute and convalescent COVID-19 samples was the United States, Italy and Spain. The cDNA or gDNA used as material had been derived from T cells, B-cell-depleted T cells, or PBMCs.

With V trimmed by 2 bases and J by 9 bases, 7 bases remained unmatched. The CDR3 loop spans 15 amino acids. Germline V gene sequence: CDR1 SGDLS, CDR2 YYNGEE. In the study's own analysis: How many nucleated cells were present was estimated from reference gene primer amplification. The assay was immunoSEQ multiplex PCR, and TCRdb's table has in-frame clones only and misses some. V and J calls plus clone size are reproduced from that table; the DNA served to infer D and trimming. The sample lists fewer than 300,000 clones; under 90% were seen once. The TCR comes from a young woman with acute or convalescent COVID-19. Material for sequencing was peripheral blood. V and J are TRBV9 and TRBJ1-6; 8 bases are shared with TRBD1. The CDR3 spells CASSVVDRVGSPLHF. CDR3 DNA sequence: TGTGCCAGCAGCGTGGTGGACAGGGTGGGTTCACCCCTCCACTTT.